Listed below are T cell receptor beta chains from one sample, sequenced in a study of identical twins. TCRdb independently ran MiXCR on the 5' RACE reads; one entry per CDR3 protein. The sample includes about 700,000 distinct CDR3 sequences, roughly 6% seen only once; the top ten take 1.5% to 2%. What was sequenced was naive T cells sorted from blood. These receptor sequences come from a man younger than 35 in good health. Each CDR3 is given with its conserved first and last residue. Each record gives: V gene, D gene, J gene, CDR3 protein. A D gene is named only where the DNA matches it firmly.

v_call: TRBV5-1; d_call: TRBD1; j_call: TRBJ2-5; cdr3_aa: CASTLDRAGETQYF
v_call: TRBV12-3/TRBV12-4; d_call: TRBD1; j_call: TRBJ1-6; cdr3_aa: CASRGQGDNSPLHF
v_call: TRBV7-6; d_call: NA; j_call: TRBJ2-5; cdr3_aa: CASSPRGGQGSQETQYF
v_call: TRBV30; d_call: TRBD1; j_call: TRBJ1-1; cdr3_aa: CAWSVLQGVRAGEAFF
v_call: TRBV28; d_call: NA; j_call: TRBJ1-3; cdr3_aa: CASSFGRVQNTIYF
v_call: TRBV3-1; d_call: NA; j_call: TRBJ2-7; cdr3_aa: CASSQDAGLYF
v_call: TRBV24-1; d_call: NA; j_call: TRBJ2-5; cdr3_aa: CATRAGETQYF
v_call: TRBV25-1; d_call: TRBD1; j_call: TRBJ2-1; cdr3_aa: CASSGQGAGYNEQFF
v_call: TRBV12-3/TRBV12-4; d_call: NA; j_call: TRBJ2-3; cdr3_aa: CASSLGLEPSTDTQYF
v_call: TRBV11-2; d_call: NA; j_call: TRBJ2-2; cdr3_aa: CASSLHVGELFF
v_call: TRBV6-5; d_call: NA; j_call: TRBJ1-3; cdr3_aa: CASSFSSSSGNTIYF
v_call: TRBV20-1; d_call: NA; j_call: TRBJ2-1; cdr3_aa: CSASTGASYNEQFF
v_call: TRBV10-3; d_call: NA; j_call: TRBJ2-5; cdr3_aa: CAIGEGMPYQETQYF
v_call: TRBV27; d_call: NA; j_call: TRBJ2-1; cdr3_aa: CASSARHSYNEQFF
v_call: TRBV12-3/TRBV12-4; d_call: NA; j_call: TRBJ1-1; cdr3_aa: CASRVRGLGTEAFF
v_call: TRBV15; d_call: NA; j_call: TRBJ2-5; cdr3_aa: CATSRLGQRKQETQYF
v_call: TRBV27; d_call: NA; j_call: TRBJ1-1; cdr3_aa: CASSPILGAEAFF
v_call: TRBV5-1; d_call: NA; j_call: TRBJ2-2; cdr3_aa: CASSLVRGADTGELFF
v_call: TRBV6-1; d_call: TRBD2; j_call: TRBJ2-7; cdr3_aa: CASWSGTLYEQYF
v_call: TRBV12-3/TRBV12-4; d_call: TRBD1; j_call: TRBJ1-1; cdr3_aa: CASRPGQGSGAFF
v_call: TRBV7-2; d_call: TRBD1; j_call: TRBJ2-5; cdr3_aa: CASSQTGWETQYF
v_call: TRBV25-1; d_call: NA; j_call: TRBJ2-7; cdr3_aa: CASSDGQVTKQYF
v_call: TRBV18; d_call: NA; j_call: TRBJ2-3; cdr3_aa: CASSPLSMGDTDTQYF
v_call: TRBV2; d_call: NA; j_call: TRBJ2-7; cdr3_aa: CASSGPLTGTPYEQYF
v_call: TRBV11-2; d_call: TRBD2; j_call: TRBJ2-1; cdr3_aa: CASSFAGGPSYNEQFF
v_call: TRBV18; d_call: NA; j_call: TRBJ1-1; cdr3_aa: CASSPFDWNTEAFF
v_call: TRBV28; d_call: NA; j_call: TRBJ2-3; cdr3_aa: CASGSFGTDTQYF
v_call: TRBV7-8; d_call: TRBD1; j_call: TRBJ1-4; cdr3_aa: CASSPRDRGGWSNEKLFF
v_call: TRBV29-1; d_call: NA; j_call: TRBJ1-2; cdr3_aa: CSVEDRDGYTF
v_call: TRBV15; d_call: TRBD2; j_call: TRBJ2-1; cdr3_aa: CATSRSGRDNEQFF
v_call: TRBV24-1; d_call: NA; j_call: TRBJ2-3; cdr3_aa: CATSEVSGPDTQYF
v_call: TRBV20-1; d_call: TRBD2; j_call: TRBJ2-7; cdr3_aa: CSARDTSGRVPYEQYF
v_call: TRBV10-3; d_call: TRBD1; j_call: TRBJ2-7; cdr3_aa: CAIKGARWPYEQYF
v_call: TRBV24-1; d_call: NA; j_call: TRBJ2-3; cdr3_aa: CATSDLKDTQYF
v_call: TRBV4-2; d_call: TRBD1; j_call: TRBJ2-5; cdr3_aa: CASSQGQGAETQYF
v_call: TRBV20-1; d_call: TRBD2; j_call: TRBJ2-3; cdr3_aa: CSARRTSGTTDTQYF
v_call: TRBV28; d_call: NA; j_call: TRBJ2-3; cdr3_aa: CASSIHRSDTQYF
v_call: TRBV24-1; d_call: TRBD2; j_call: TRBJ2-1; cdr3_aa: CATSDSASGGREQFF